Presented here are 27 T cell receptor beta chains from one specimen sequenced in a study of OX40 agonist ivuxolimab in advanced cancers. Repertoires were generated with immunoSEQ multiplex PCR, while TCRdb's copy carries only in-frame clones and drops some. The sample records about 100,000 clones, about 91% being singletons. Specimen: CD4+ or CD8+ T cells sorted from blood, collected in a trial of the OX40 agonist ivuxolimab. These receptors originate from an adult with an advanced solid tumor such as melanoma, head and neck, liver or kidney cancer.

CDR3 sequence: CASSEARSKQGAPSYGYTF. In DNA, the CDR3 is TGTGCCAGCAGTGAAGCCCGGTCTAAACAGGGGGCGCCAAGCTATGGCTACACCTTC. The J gene is TRBJ1-2, the V gene TRBV6-1, with 9 positions matching TRBD1. CDR1 MNHNS and CDR2 SASEGT come from the germline V gene. The CDR3 spans 19 residues. V was pared by 0 bases and J by 4 bases, with 15 bases of the junction left unmatched.

This CDR3 reads CASSLSTGYNEQFF. In nucleotides, the CDR3 is TGCGCCAGCAGCTTGAGTACGGGGTACAATGAGCAGTTCTTC. V usage is TRBV5-1 and J usage is TRBJ2-1, with a tentative D call TRBD2 (5 bases). Germline V lookup: CDR1 SGHRS, CDR2 YFSETQ. V lost 1 base, J lost 4 bases, and 9 bases lay in between. The CDR3 has 14 amino acids.

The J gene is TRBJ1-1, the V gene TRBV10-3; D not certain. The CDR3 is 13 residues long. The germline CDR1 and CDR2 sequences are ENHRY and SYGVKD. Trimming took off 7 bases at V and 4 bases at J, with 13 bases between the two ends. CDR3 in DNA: TGTGCCATCAACGACGGGGATGGCACTGAAGCTTTCTTT. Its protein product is CAINDGDGTEAFF.

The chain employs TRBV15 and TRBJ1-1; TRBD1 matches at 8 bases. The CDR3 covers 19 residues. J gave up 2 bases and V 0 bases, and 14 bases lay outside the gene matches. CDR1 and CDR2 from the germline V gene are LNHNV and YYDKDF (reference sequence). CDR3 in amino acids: CATSRDLRGQGLTNTEAFF. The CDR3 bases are TGTGCCACCAGCAGAGATTTAAGAGGACAGGGACTTACTAACACTGAAGCTTTCTTT.

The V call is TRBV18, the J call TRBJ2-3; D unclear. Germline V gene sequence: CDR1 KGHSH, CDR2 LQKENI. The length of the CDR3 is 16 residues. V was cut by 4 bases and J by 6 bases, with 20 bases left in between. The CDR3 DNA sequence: TGTGCCAGCTCACAATCCTCTCTCGAAGCCGGGGATACGCAGTATTTT. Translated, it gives CASSQSSLEAGDTQYF. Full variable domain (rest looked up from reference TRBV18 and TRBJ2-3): NAGVMQNPRHLVRRRGQEARLRCSPMKGHSHVYWYRQLPEEGLKFMVYLQKENIIDESGMPKERFSAEFPKEGPSILRIQQVVRGDSAAYFCASSQSSLEAGDTQYFGPGTRLTVL.

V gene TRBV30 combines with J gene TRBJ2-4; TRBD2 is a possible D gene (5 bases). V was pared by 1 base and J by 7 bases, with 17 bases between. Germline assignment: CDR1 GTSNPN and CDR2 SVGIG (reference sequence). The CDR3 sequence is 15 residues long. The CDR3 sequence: CAWSGRGSLGNIQYF. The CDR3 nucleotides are TGTGCCTGGAGTGGAAGAGGGTCCCTTGGGAACATTCAGTACTTC.

For the CDR3, the DNA is TGCGCCAGCAGCTTAGACACGAATACGCAGTATTTT. It yields the protein CASSLDTNTQYF. The chain links TRBV5-1 to TRBJ2-3; D gene unclear. The CDR3 length is 12 residues. CDR1 is SGHRS and CDR2 is YFSETQ in the germline V gene. V shed 2 bases and J shed 7 bases, with 8 bases lying between them. Looking up the rest from reference TRBV5-1 and TRBJ2-3 gives the full variable domain: KAGVTQTPRYLIKTRGQQVTLSCSPISGHRSVSWYQQTPGQGLQFLFEYFSETQRNKGNFPGRFSGRQFSNSRSEMNVSTLELGDSALYLCASSLDTNTQYFGPGTRLTVL.

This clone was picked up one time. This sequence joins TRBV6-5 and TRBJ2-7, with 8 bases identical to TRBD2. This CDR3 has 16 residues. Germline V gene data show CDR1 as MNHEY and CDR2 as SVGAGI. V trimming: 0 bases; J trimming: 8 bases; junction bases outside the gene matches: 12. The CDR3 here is CASSYSGAGGYDKQYF. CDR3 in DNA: TGTGCCAGCAGTTACTCCGGTGCGGGGGGCTACGATAAGCAGTACTTC.

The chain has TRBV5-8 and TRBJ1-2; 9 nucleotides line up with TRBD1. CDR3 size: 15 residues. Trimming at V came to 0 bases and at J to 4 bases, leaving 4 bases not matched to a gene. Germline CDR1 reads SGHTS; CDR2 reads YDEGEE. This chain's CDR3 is CASSLADRGGYGYTF. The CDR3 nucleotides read TGTGCCAGCAGCTTGGCGGACAGGGGAGGCTATGGCTACACCTTC.

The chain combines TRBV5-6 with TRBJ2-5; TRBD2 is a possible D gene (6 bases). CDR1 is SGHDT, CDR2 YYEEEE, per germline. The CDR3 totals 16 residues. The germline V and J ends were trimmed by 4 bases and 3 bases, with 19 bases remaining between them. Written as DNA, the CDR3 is TGTGCCAGCAGCAATCCGGGACTTAGAACGAAAGAGACCCAGTACTTC. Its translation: CASSNPGLRTKETQYF.

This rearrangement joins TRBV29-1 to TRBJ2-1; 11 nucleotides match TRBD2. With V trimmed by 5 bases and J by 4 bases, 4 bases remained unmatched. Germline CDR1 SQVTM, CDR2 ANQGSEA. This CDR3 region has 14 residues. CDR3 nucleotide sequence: TGCAGCGTTAATGGACTAGCGGGTTACAATGAGCAGTTCTTC. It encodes CSVNGLAGYNEQFF.

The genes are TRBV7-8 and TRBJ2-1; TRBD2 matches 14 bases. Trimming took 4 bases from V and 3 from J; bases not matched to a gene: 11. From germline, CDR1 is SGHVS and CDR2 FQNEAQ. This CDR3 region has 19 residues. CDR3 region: CASSSSGTSGSSYYNEQFF. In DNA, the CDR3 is TGTGCCAGCAGCTCCTCCGGGACTAGCGGGAGCTCGTACTACAATGAGCAGTTCTTC.

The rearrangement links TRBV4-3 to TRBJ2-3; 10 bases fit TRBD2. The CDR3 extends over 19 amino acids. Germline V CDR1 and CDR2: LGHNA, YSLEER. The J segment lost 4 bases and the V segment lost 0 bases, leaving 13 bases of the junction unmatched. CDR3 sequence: CASSQDRTSGVRGADTQYF. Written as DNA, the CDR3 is TGCGCCAGCAGCCAAGATCGAACTAGCGGGGTCCGGGGGGCAGATACGCAGTATTTT.

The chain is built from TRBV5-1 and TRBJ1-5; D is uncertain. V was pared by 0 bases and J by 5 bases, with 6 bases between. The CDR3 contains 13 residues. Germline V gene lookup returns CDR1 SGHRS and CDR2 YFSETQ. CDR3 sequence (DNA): TGCGCCAGCAGCTTGGCCCAAGATCAGCCCCAGCATTTT. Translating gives CASSLAQDQPQHF.

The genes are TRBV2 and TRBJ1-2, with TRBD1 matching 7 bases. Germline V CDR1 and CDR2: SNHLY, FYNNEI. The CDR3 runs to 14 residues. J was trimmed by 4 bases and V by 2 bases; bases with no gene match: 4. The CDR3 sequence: CASSENRQGYGYTF. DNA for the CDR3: TGTGCCAGCAGTGAAAACCGACAGGGCTATGGCTACACCTTC.

The CDR3 sequence: CASSLLGPGQGGEQYF. The CDR3 DNA reads as TGCGCCAGCAGCTTGTTGGGGCCGGGACAGGGAGGGGAGCAGTACTTC. The V gene is TRBV5-1, the J gene TRBJ2-7; 9 nucleotides match TRBD1. The CDR3 contains 16 residues. Germline CDR1 is SGHRS and CDR2 is YFSETQ. V trimming: 1 base; J trimming: 7 bases; junction bases outside the gene matches: 12.

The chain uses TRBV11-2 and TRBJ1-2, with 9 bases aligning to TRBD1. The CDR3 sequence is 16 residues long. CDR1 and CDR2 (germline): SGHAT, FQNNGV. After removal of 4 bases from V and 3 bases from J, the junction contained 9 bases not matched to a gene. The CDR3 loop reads CASSSYRGRVDYGYTF. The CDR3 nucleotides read TGTGCCAGCAGCTCGTACAGGGGGCGGGTTGACTATGGCTACACCTTC.

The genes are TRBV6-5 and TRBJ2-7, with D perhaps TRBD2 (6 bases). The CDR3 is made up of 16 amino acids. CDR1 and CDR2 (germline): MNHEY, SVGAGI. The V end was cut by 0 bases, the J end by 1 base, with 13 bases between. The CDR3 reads CASSYSGGTPSYEQYF. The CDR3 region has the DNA TGTGCCAGCAGTTACTCCGGGGGTACACCTTCCTACGAGCAGTACTTC.

The CDR3 protein is CASSERRPPGNTIYF. The CDR3 nucleotides read TGTGCCAGCAGTGAAAGGCGACCGCCAGGAAACACCATATATTTT. This chain links TRBV2 with TRBJ1-3, with unresolved D. Germline assignment: CDR1 SNHLY and CDR2 FYNNEI. Trimming pared 2 bases from V and 4 bases from J, leaving 12 bases between. The CDR3 has 15 residues.

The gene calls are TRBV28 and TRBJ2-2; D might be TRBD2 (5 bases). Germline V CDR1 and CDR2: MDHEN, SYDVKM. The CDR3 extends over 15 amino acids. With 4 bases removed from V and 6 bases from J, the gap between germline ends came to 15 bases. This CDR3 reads CASSWGAALAGELFF. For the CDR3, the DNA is TGTGCCAGCAGTTGGGGAGCCGCATTGGCCGGGGAGCTGTTTTTT.

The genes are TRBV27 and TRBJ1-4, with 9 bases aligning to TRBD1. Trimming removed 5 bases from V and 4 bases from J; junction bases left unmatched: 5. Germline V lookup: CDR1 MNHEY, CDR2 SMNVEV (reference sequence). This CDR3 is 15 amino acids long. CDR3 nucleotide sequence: TGTGCCAGCAGTATACAGGGGGCAGGTAATGAAAAACTGTTTTTT. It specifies CASSIQGAGNEKLFF.

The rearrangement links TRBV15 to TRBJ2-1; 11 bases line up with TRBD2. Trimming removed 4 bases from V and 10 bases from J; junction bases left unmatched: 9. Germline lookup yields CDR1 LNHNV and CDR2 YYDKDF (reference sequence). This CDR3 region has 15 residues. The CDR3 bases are TGTGCCACCAGCAACCAGCTGACTAGCGGGGCCGAGCAGTTCTTC. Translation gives CATSNQLTSGAEQFF.

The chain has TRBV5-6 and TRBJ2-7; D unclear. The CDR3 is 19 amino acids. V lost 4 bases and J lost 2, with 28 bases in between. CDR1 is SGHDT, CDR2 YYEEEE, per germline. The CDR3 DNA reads TGTGCCAGCAGCATGGGCATTAGCCCGATGCTTATCCCCCCCTACGAGCAGTACTTC. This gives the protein CASSMGISPMLIPPYEQYF. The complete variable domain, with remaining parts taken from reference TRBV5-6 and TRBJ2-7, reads DAGVTQSPTHLIKTRGQQVTLRCSPKSGHDTVSWYQQALGQGPQFIFQYYEEEERQRGNFPDRFSGHQFPNYSSELNVNALLLGDSALYLCASSMGISPMLIPPYEQYFGPGTRLTVT.

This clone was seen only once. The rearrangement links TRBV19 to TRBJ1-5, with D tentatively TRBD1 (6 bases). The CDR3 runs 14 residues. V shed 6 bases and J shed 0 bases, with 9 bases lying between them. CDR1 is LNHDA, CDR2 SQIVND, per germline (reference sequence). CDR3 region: CASRGAYSNQPQHF. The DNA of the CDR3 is TGTGCCAGTAGGGGGGCGTATAGCAATCAGCCCCAGCATTTT.

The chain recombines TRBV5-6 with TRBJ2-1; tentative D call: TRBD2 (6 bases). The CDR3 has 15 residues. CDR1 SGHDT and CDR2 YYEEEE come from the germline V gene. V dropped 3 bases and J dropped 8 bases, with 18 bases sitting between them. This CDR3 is CASSSLDYAADEQFF. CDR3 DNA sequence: TGTGCCAGCAGCTCGCTGGACTATGCGGCGGATGAGCAGTTCTTC.

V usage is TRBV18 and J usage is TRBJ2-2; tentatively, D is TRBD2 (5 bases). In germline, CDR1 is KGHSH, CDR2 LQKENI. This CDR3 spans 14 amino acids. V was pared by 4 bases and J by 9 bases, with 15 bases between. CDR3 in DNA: TGTGCCAGCTCACAGGGAGCTGAACACCGGGAGCTGTTTTTT. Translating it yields CASSQGAEHRELFF.

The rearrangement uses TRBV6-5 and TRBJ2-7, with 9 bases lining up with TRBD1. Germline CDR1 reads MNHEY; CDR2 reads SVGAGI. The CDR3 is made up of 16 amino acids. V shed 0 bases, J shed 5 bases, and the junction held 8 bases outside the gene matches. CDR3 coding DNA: TGTGCCAGCAGTTACTCTATGGGACAGGGTTCCCACGAGCAGTACTTC. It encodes CASSYSMGQGSHEQYF.